This TCR beta chain was identified during a study of regulatory T cells in long-lasting Graves disease. Study-level findings and limits: TCR diversity was lower in persistent than newly diagnosed Graves' disease.

Sample time point: newly diagnosed GD, antithyroid drugs for less than 3 months. TCR sequences were obtained from RNA taken from PBMCs. Arm-PCR of CDR3 regions with iRepertoire HTBI primers generated TCR beta libraries. TCRdb used MiXCR to reprocess the multiplex PCR reads, holding one entry per CDR3 protein. The sample holds about 430,000 distinct CDR3 sequences, over 14% seen once. This clonotype has ten or more counts. The antigen is not known. After removal of 3 bases from V and 5 bases from J, the junction contained 9 bases not matched to a gene. The CDR3 runs to 15 residues. Per germline, CDR1 WSHSY and CDR2 SAAADI. This same sample was also taken into another study, of T cells in Graves' hyperthyroidism and ophthalmopathy.

The sample in question was peripheral blood mononuclear cells (PBMCs), obtained at new diagnosis, from a patient treated with antithyroid drugs. This TCR came from a woman in her thirties or forties with Graves disease. This chain links TRBV10-2 with TRBJ2-7; 8 bases align to TRBD2. In DNA, the CDR3 is TGCGCCAGCAGTGACTGGGCGGGAGGATCCCACGAGCAGTACTTC. It codes for CASSDWAGGSHEQYF.